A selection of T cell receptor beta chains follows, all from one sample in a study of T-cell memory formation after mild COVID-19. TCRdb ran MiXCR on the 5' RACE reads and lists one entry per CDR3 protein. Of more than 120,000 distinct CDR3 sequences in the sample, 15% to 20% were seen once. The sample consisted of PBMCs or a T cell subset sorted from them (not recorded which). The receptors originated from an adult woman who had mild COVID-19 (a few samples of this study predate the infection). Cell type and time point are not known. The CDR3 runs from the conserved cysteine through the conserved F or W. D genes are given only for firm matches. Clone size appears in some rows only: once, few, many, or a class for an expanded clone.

CASSSGQGFAKNIQYF TGTGCCAGCAGCAGCGGACAGGGCTTCGCCAAAAACATTCAGTACTTC TRBJ2-4 TRBV5-4 16 TRBD1 .
CASSRPGLGTGELFF TGTGCCAGTAGTAGACCGGGACTGGGCACCGGGGAGCTGTTTTTT TRBJ2-2 TRBV19 15 . .
CSARTDAGSYEQYF TGCAGTGCTAGAACAGATGCGGGCTCCTACGAGCAGTACTTC TRBJ2-7 TRBV20-1 14 . .
CASRDRTGGNTEAFF TGTGCCAGCAGGGACCGGACAGGGGGGAACACTGAAGCTTTCTTT TRBJ1-1 TRBV2 15 TRBD1 .
CASSYGQLISGANVLTF TGTGCCAGCAGTTACGGACAGCTAATCTCTGGGGCCAACGTCCTGACTTTC TRBJ2-6 TRBV5-5 17 . .
CASSEGLAGTETQYF TGTGCCAGCAGTGAAGGACTAGCGGGGACGGAGACCCAGTACTTC TRBJ2-5 TRBV2 15 TRBD2 .
CASSLWRDGEDTQYF TGTGCCAGCAGCTTATGGCGGGACGGGGAAGATACGCAGTATTTT TRBJ2-3 TRBV5-4 15 . few
CASSLASTGNTEAFF TGTGCCAGCAGTTTAGCGTCGACAGGGAACACTGAAGCTTTCTTT TRBJ1-1 TRBV12-3/TRBV12-4 15 . .
CATSDVRVGTGYNEQFF TGTGCCACCAGTGATGTTAGAGTGGGGACAGGGTACAATGAGCAGTTCTTC TRBJ2-1 TRBV24-1 17 TRBD1 few
CAISESGRCGSPLHF TGTGCCATCAGTGAGAGTGGAAGGTGTGGTTCACCCCTCCACTTT TRBJ1-6 TRBV10-3 15 . .
CASSLGRPGGTQETQYF TGTGCCAGCAGCTTAGGTCGGCCGGGAGGGACTCAAGAGACCCAGTACTTC TRBJ2-5 TRBV7-9 17 TRBD2 .
CASSAPGATGLNTEAFF TGTGCCAGCAGCGCCCCGGGTGCGACAGGGCTTAACACTGAAGCTTTCTTT TRBJ1-1 TRBV6-5 17 TRBD1 few
CASSQGGNYGYTF TGTGCCAGCAGCCAAGGTGGGAACTATGGCTACACCTTC TRBJ1-2 TRBV3-1 13 . many
CASSFTGTGRYNEQFF TGCGCCAGCAGCTTTACCGGGACAGGACGCTACAATGAGCAGTTCTTC TRBJ2-1 TRBV5-1 16 TRBD1 few
CASSYSQGTYGYTF TGTGCCAGCAGTTACTCCCAGGGCACCTATGGCTACACCTTC TRBJ1-2 TRBV6-5 14 . few
CASSPQGLNNSPLHF TGTGCCAGCAGCCCTCAAGGACTTAATAATTCACCCCTCCACTTT TRBJ1-6 TRBV3-1 15 . few
CSAFGTSGRGEQFF TGCAGTGCTTTTGGGACTAGCGGAAGAGGTGAGCAGTTCTTC TRBJ2-1 TRBV20-1 14 TRBD2 .
CASSLASGGNTGELFF TGTGCCAGCAGCTTAGCTAGCGGGGGGAACACCGGGGAGCTGTTTTTT TRBJ2-2 TRBV7-6 16 TRBD2 few
CASSPAGTSGGNEQYF TGCGCCAGCAGCCCCGCCGGGACTAGCGGGGGGAATGAGCAGTACTTC TRBJ2-7 TRBV5-1 16 TRBD2 many
CASSLAPTYTGELFF TGTGCCAGCAGCTTAGCGCCGACTTACACCGGGGAGCTGTTTTTT TRBJ2-2 TRBV11-1 15 . .
CATSREVGGSEPLHF TGTGCCACCAGCAGAGAAGTTGGGGGATCGGAGCCCCTCCACTTT TRBJ1-6 TRBV15 15 . .
CASSFTGTGSSPLHF TGTGCCAGCAGTTTCACCGGGACAGGGAGTTCACCCCTCCACTTT TRBJ1-6 TRBV6-6 15 TRBD1 .
CASSQFNRGNQPQHF TGCGCCAGCAGCCAATTCAACAGGGGAAACCAGCCCCAGCATTTT TRBJ1-5 TRBV4-1 15 TRBD1 few
CASSPRGPQETQYF TGTGCCAGCTCACCACGAGGACCTCAAGAGACCCAGTACTTC TRBJ2-5 TRBV18 14 . once
CAIRNANTEAFF TGTGCCATCAGGAACGCGAACACTGAAGCTTTCTTT TRBJ1-1 TRBV10-3 12 . once
CASSHRGDTEAFF TGTGCCAGCAGCCACAGGGGAGACACTGAAGCTTTCTTT TRBJ1-1 TRBV7-9 13 TRBD1 .
CASSLTGGSGYTF TGCGCCAGCAGCTTAACAGGGGGCTCTGGCTACACCTTC TRBJ1-2 TRBV5-1 13 TRBD1 few
CASSEVGTQYF TGTGCCAGCAGTGAAGTTGGTACGCAGTATTTT TRBJ2-3 TRBV25-1 11 . .
CASLARGTQYF TGTGCCAGCCTGGCCCGTGGGACCCAGTACTTC TRBJ2-5 TRBV6-6 11 . .
CATSHYAGRNEQFF TGTGCCACCAGCCATTATGCAGGGAGGAATGAGCAGTTCTTC TRBJ2-1 TRBV15 14 . .
CASSSPTTAGNTDTQYF TGTGCCAGCAGTTCGCCCACTACAGCGGGGAACACAGATACGCAGTATTTT TRBJ2-3 TRBV12-3/TRBV12-4 17 TRBD2 .
CASSFGENYEQYF TGTGCCAGCAGTTTTGGGGAGAACTACGAGCAGTACTTC TRBJ2-7 TRBV12-3/TRBV12-4 13 . few
CASSLTPGGGPNEQFF TGTGCCAGCAGCTTAACCCCGGGAGGGGGGCCCAATGAGCAGTTCTTC TRBJ2-1 TRBV7-3 16 TRBD2 few
CASRQTVGELFF TGTGCCAGCAGACAAACAGTGGGGGAGCTGTTTTTT TRBJ2-2 TRBV12-3/TRBV12-4 12 . few
CASRTRGSGSGQAESNGYTF TGCGCCAGCAGAACCAGAGGCTCGGGATCAGGACAGGCGGAGAGCAATGGCTACACCTTC TRBJ1-2 TRBV5-1 20 TRBD1 .
CASSQGGLPYTDTQYF TGCGCCAGCAGCCAAGGGGGACTACCTTACACAGATACGCAGTATTTT TRBJ2-3 TRBV4-1 16 TRBD2 few
CASRGPGLEKYF TGTGCCAGTAGAGGGCCGGGACTAGAAAAGTATTTT TRBJ2-3 TRBV19 12 TRBD2 few
CSANGLAGGTDTQYF TGCAGCGCCAATGGACTAGCGGGAGGCACAGATACGCAGTATTTT TRBJ2-3 TRBV29-1 15 TRBD2 once
CASSPRDTSTDTQYF TGTGCCAGCAGTCCCCGGGACACCAGCACAGATACGCAGTATTTT TRBJ2-3 TRBV12-3/TRBV12-4 15 . .
CSVEQGSGYEQYF TGCAGCGTTGAACAGGGTTCGGGCTACGAGCAGTACTTC TRBJ2-7 TRBV29-1 13 . few
CASSVAPGTSTEQYF TGTGCCAGCAGCGTAGCCCCAGGGACGAGCACCGAGCAGTACTTC TRBJ2-7 TRBV9 15 . .
CASSSRQGRDNEQFF TGTGCCAGCAGCTCCCGACAGGGACGAGACAATGAGCAGTTCTTC TRBJ2-1 TRBV5-5 15 TRBD1 few
CASGMGLAGGLQETQYF TGTGCCAGCGGAATGGGACTAGCGGGAGGCCTACAAGAGACCCAGTACTTC TRBJ2-5 TRBV6-2/TRBV6-3 17 TRBD2 few
CASSPGTSGPTQYF TGTGCCAGCAGCCCGGGGACTAGCGGGCCCACGCAGTATTTT TRBJ2-3 TRBV7-9 14 TRBD2 few
CSARGLAGVGELFF TGCAGTGCTAGGGGTCTAGCGGGAGTCGGGGAGCTGTTTTTT TRBJ2-2 TRBV20-1 14 TRBD2 .
CASSYKGLSGGADTQYF TGTGCCAGCAGTTACAAGGGACTAAGCGGGGGTGCAGATACGCAGTATTTT TRBJ2-3 TRBV6-5 17 TRBD2 .
CASSQARTDTQYF TGTGCCAGCAGTCAGGCACGCACAGATACGCAGTATTTT TRBJ2-3 TRBV6-5 13 . .
CASREGGGAYEQFF TGTGCCAGCAGGGAGGGGGGGGGTGCTTATGAGCAGTTCTTC TRBJ2-1 TRBV6-6 14 . few
CASSRTIGQGTKNIQYF TGTGCCAGCAGCCGCACCATCGGACAGGGGACCAAAAACATTCAGTACTTC TRBJ2-4 TRBV5-4 17 TRBD1 .
CASSPAMAKVNTEAFF TGTGCCAGCAGCCCAGCCATGGCAAAGGTGAACACTGAAGCTTTCTTT TRBJ1-1 TRBV6-5 16 . .
CASSLGGQYSNQPQHF TGTGCCAGCAGCTTAGGGGGACAGTATAGCAATCAGCCCCAGCATTTT TRBJ1-5 TRBV7-9 16 TRBD1 few
CAISEPDRGLFF TGTGCCATCAGTGAACCGGACAGGGGATTGTTTTTT TRBJ1-4 TRBV10-3 12 TRBD1 .
CASSLVHDTEAFF TGTGCCAGCAGCTTGGTACACGATACTGAAGCTTTCTTT TRBJ1-1 TRBV5-6 13 . .